The 23 T cell receptor beta chains below come from one sample, sequenced in a study of T cell repertoires in cytomegalovirus infection. No antigens are known for them. MiXCR was run by TCRdb on the reads, yielding one entry per CDR3 protein. The table has under 120,000 distinct CDR3 sequences, about 40% seen once. The source was CD8+ T cells from cultured PBMCs, collected from culture after CMV antigen stimulation. The source is a human donor in good health (CMV status not recorded). Some clones in this sample may be carry-over from other donors' samples.

The sample holds a few counts of this clonotype. V is TRBV28 and J is TRBJ2-1, with D tentatively TRBD1 or TRBD2 (5 bases each). Germline V CDR1 and CDR2: MDHEN, SYDVKM. Trimming left V 3 bases short and J 0 bases short, with 12 bases between. CDR3 size: 16 residues. As DNA, the CDR3 is TGTGCCAGCAGTTTCTCCGGGACCAGCTCCTACAATGAGCAGTTCTTC. Residues: CASSFSGTSSYNEQFF.

The chain joins TRBV10-3 to TRBJ1-5; D may be TRBD1 (6 bases). Germline V gives CDR1 ENHRY, CDR2 SYGVKD. Trimming pared 3 bases from V and 3 bases from J, leaving 9 bases between. This CDR3 has 14 residues. CDR3 coding DNA: TGTGCCATCAGTGAACAGGGTGTCAATCAGCCCCAGCATTTT. Translated: CAISEQGVNQPQHF.

V gene TRBV19 combines with J gene TRBJ1-5; 9 bases map to TRBD1. CDR1 is LNHDA, CDR2 SQIVND, per germline (reference sequence). The CDR3 runs to 15 residues. The V segment lost 2 bases and the J segment 9 bases; nucleotides outside the gene matches: 8. The CDR3 DNA follows: TGTGCCAGTAGTATAAGGACAGGGGATCGTTGGCCCCAGCATTTT. This sequence encodes CASSIRTGDRWPQHF.

This clonotype was seen many times. V gene TRBV4-1 combines with J gene TRBJ2-1, with D tentatively TRBD1 (6 bases). Germline V gene data show CDR1 as MGHRA and CDR2 as YSYEKL. Trimming pared 4 bases from V and 7 bases from J, leaving 14 bases between. This CDR3 contains 14 residues. The CDR3 loop is CASSPQIQGNEQFF. The CDR3 DNA follows: TGCGCCAGCAGCCCTCAAATTCAGGGGAATGAGCAGTTCTTC.

This chain's CDR3 is CASSEGEERFENEQFF. For the CDR3, the DNA is TGCGCCAGCAGCGAGGGAGAGGAGAGATTTGAGAATGAGCAGTTCTTC. The V gene is TRBV4-1, the J gene TRBJ2-1; possibly TRBD2 for D (5 bases). Germline V gives CDR1 MGHRA, CDR2 YSYEKL. The CDR3 has 16 residues. V lost 5 bases, J lost 7 bases, and 21 bases lay in between.

The rearrangement links TRBV6-6 to TRBJ1-1; a possible D gene is TRBD1 (5 bases). V was pared by 2 bases and J by 1 base, with 11 bases between. Germline V gene sequence: CDR1 MNHNY, CDR2 SVGAGI (reference sequence). This CDR3 has 15 amino acids. Written as DNA, the CDR3 is TGTGCCAGCAGTTACGATCGGACAACGAACACTGAAGCTTTCTTT. Protein product: CASSYDRTTNTEAFF.

The rearrangement uses TRBV7-4 and TRBJ2-7; the match to TRBD2 covers 9 bases. J gave up 0 bases and V 1 base, and 10 bases lay outside the gene matches. This CDR3 comprises 18 residues. Germline-derived CDR1 and CDR2 are SGHVT and SQSDAQ. The CDR3 DNA follows: TGTGCCAGCAGCTTAGACTTACCCTCTAGCGGGGTCTCCTACGAGCAGTACTTC. This encodes CASSLDLPSSGVSYEQYF.

The sample holds a few counts of this clonotype. The V gene is TRBV7-9, the J gene TRBJ1-2; D not certain. Germline V gene data show CDR1 as SEHNR and CDR2 as FQNEAQ (reference sequence). V lost 7 bases and J 7 bases, leaving 13 bases between the germline ends. This CDR3 region has 12 residues. The CDR3 here is CASIKGGGGYTF. The CDR3 DNA reads TGTGCCAGCATCAAAGGCGGTGGTGGCTACACCTTC. Full variable domain (outside the CDR3, taken from reference TRBV7-9 and TRBJ1-2): DTGVSQNPRHKITKRGQNVTFRCDPISEHNRLYWYRQTLGQGPEFLTYFQNEAQLEKSRLLSDRFSAERPKGSFSTLEIQRTEQGDSAMYLCASIKGGGGYTFGSGTRLTVV.

This clonotype was detected a few times. The chain recombines TRBV7-9 with TRBJ2-7; D unresolved. The CDR3 has 14 residues. Trimming took 1 base from V and 3 from J, leaving 10 bases between them. The germline V gene encodes CDR1 SEHNR and CDR2 FQNEAQ (reference sequence). The CDR3 here is CASSLEVNVYEQYF. In DNA form, the CDR3 reads TGTGCCAGCAGCTTAGAGGTTAACGTCTACGAGCAGTACTTC.

At least ten counts were recorded for this clonotype. The chain's CDR3 is CASSLSGGTANEQFF. CDR3 nucleotides: TGTGCCAGCTCACTGAGCGGGGGAACAGCCAATGAGCAGTTCTTC. The rearrangement uses TRBV18 and TRBJ2-1; 8 bases map to TRBD2. Germline CDR1 is KGHSH and CDR2 is LQKENI. V shed 4 bases and J 6 bases; nucleotides not matched to a gene: 8. The length of the CDR3 is 15 residues.

In nucleotides, the CDR3 is TGTGCCAGCAGTTACGAACGGACAGGGGGCGGTCAGCCCCAGCATTTT. Its translation is CASSYERTGGGQPQHF. This chain links TRBV6-8 with TRBJ1-5, with 11 bases lining up with TRBD1. This CDR3 spans 16 amino acids. The trim removed 2 bases at V and 6 bases at J, leaving 6 bases unmatched. Germline V gives CDR1 MNHGY, CDR2 SAAAGT.

The J gene is TRBJ2-7, the V gene TRBV2, with D possibly matching TRBD1 (6 bases). This CDR3 is built from 14 residues. Germline CDR1 is SNHLY and CDR2 is FYNNEI. V lost 5 bases and J lost 6, with 17 bases in between. CDR3 sequence reads: CASSSWDTPGEQYF. The CDR3 region has the DNA TGTGCCAGCAGTAGCTGGGACACCCCAGGCGAGCAGTACTTC.

This chain links TRBV2 with TRBJ2-7, with unresolved D. The CDR3 runs to 12 residues. The ends were cut back, 4 bases at V and 3 bases at J, with 7 bases in the middle. CDR1 SNHLY and CDR2 FYNNEI come from the germline V gene. The CDR3 region is CASSGADYEQYF. The CDR3, as DNA: TGTGCCAGCAGTGGGGCAGACTACGAGCAGTACTTC.

This clonotype was seen ten or more times. The genes are TRBV19 and TRBJ1-1; D ambiguous. The CDR3 has 14 residues. V shed 3 bases and J shed 5 bases, with 13 bases lying between them. CDR1 is LNHDA, CDR2 SQIVND, per germline (reference sequence). The CDR3 region is CASSMTSSGTEAFF. For the CDR3, the DNA is TGTGCCAGTAGTATGACCTCCTCGGGAACTGAAGCTTTCTTT.

The rearrangement links TRBV15 to TRBJ1-2; D ambiguous. V was pared by 3 bases and J by 5 bases, with 16 bases between. Germline-derived CDR1 and CDR2 are LNHNV and YYDKDF (reference sequence). The CDR3 consists of 15 residues. In DNA form, the CDR3 reads TGTGCCACCAGCAGTTCGGACGGGGAATTATATGGCTACACCTTC. Protein sequence: CATSSSDGELYGYTF.

The CDR3 DNA reads as TGTGCCAGCAGTTTATCGATGACAGGGGCCACTGAAGCTTTCTTT. It translates to CASSLSMTGATEAFF. The V call is TRBV27, the J call TRBJ1-1, with 8 bases matching TRBD1. Germline values: CDR1 MNHEY, CDR2 SMNVEV (reference sequence). The CDR3 has 15 residues. V dropped 0 bases and J dropped 4; count of bases not matched to a gene: 4.

This clonotype was seen repeatedly, ten times or more. V usage is TRBV20-1 and J usage is TRBJ1-5, with TRBD1 as a possible D gene (5 bases). From germline, CDR1 is DFQATT and CDR2 SNEGSKA (reference sequence). The V end was cut by 5 bases, the J end by 0 bases, with 14 bases between. The CDR3 is made up of 15 amino acids. The CDR3 DNA follows: TGCAGTGCTTCCGGCGAGGGGTATAGCAATCAGCCCCAGCATTTT. It specifies CSASGEGYSNQPQHF.

The chain joins TRBV4-3 to TRBJ2-4; 9 bases match TRBD1. The CDR3 contains 14 residues. V dropped 4 bases and J dropped 8; count of bases not matched to a gene: 6. Germline CDR1 reads LGHNA; CDR2 reads YSLEER. The chain's CDR3 is CASSPGQGGYIQYF. In DNA, the CDR3 is TGCGCCAGCAGCCCGGGACAGGGCGGGTACATTCAGTACTTC.

A few counts support this clonotype. The chain employs TRBV7-7 and TRBJ2-5, with D perhaps matching TRBD1 or TRBD2 (5 bases each). Deletions cut 2 bases from V and 6 bases from J, with 10 bases between. There are 13 residues in the CDR3. The germline gives CDR1 SSHAT, CDR2 FNYEAQ (reference sequence). The CDR3 spells CASSLFGGQTQYF. In DNA form, the CDR3 reads TGTGCCAGCAGCTTATTTGGGGGTCAGACCCAGTACTTC. The full variable domain, rest sourced from reference TRBV7-7 and TRBJ2-5, is GAGVSQSPRYKVTKRGQDVTLRCDPISSHATLYWYQQALGQGPEFLTYFNYEAQPDKSGLPSDRFSAERPEGSISTLTIQRTEQRDSAMYRCASSLFGGQTQYFGPGTRLLVL.

The chain recombines TRBV7-8 with TRBJ2-3; 10 bases are shared with TRBD2. The CDR3 runs 18 residues. Looked up from germline, CDR1 is SGHVS and CDR2 is FQNEAQ. V shed 2 bases, J shed 4 bases, and the junction held 12 bases outside the gene matches. Written as DNA, the CDR3 is TGTGCCAGCAGCTTAATAAGCGGGGGGGACGTTGAGGCAGATACGCAGTATTTT. It specifies CASSLISGGDVEADTQYF. Combining the CDR3 with reference TRBV7-8 and TRBJ2-3 gives the whole variable domain GAGVSQSPRYKVAKRGQDVALRCDPISGHVSLFWYQQALGQGPEFLTYFQNEAQLDKSGLPSDRFFAERPEGSVSTLKIQRTQQEDSAVYLCASSLISGGDVEADTQYFGPGTRLTVL.

The chain employs TRBV12-3 or TRBV12-4 and TRBJ1-1, with D maybe TRBD1 (5 bases). The CDR3 is 12 residues long. The ends were cut back, 6 bases at V and 5 bases at J, with 10 bases in the middle. The CDR3 here is CASSYTGTEAFF. For the CDR3, the DNA is TGTGCCAGCAGCTATACAGGAACTGAAGCTTTCTTT.

This clonotype has only a few counts. This chain joins TRBV12-3 or TRBV12-4 and TRBJ1-4; D gene ambiguous. V was shortened by 3 bases and J by 8 bases, with 13 bases between the two germline ends. The CDR3 consists of 14 residues. CDR3 in DNA: TGTGCCAGCAGTTTTAGTGGACCGTGGGAAAAACTGTTTTTT. Protein product: CASSFSGPWEKLFF.

This chain joins TRBV12-3 or TRBV12-4 and TRBJ1-5; 7 bases are shared with TRBD1. The CDR3 contains 15 residues. V trimming: 5 bases; J trimming: 4 bases; junction bases outside the gene matches: 8. CDR3 residues: CASSETQGRNQPQHF. DNA of the CDR3: TGTGCCAGCAGTGAGACACAGGGGAGGAATCAGCCCCAGCATTTT.